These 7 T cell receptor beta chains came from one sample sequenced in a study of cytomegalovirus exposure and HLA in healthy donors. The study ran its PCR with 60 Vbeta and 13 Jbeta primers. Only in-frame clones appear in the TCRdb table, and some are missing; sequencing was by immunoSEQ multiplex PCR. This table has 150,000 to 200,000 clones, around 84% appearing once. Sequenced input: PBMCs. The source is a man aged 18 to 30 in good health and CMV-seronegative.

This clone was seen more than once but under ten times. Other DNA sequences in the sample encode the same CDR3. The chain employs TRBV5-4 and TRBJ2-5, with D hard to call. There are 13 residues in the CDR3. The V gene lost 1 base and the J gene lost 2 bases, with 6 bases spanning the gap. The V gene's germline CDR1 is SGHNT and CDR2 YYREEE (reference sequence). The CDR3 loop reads CASSLSLQETQYF. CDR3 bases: TGTGCCAGCAGCTTGTCCCTTCAAGAGACCCAGTACTTC.

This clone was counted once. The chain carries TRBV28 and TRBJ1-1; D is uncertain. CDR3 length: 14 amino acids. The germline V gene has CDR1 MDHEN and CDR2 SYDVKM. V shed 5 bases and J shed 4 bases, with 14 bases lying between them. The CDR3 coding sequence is TGTGCCAGCAGTCCCGGTAACGCGGTCACTGAAGCTTTCTTT. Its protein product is CASSPGNAVTEAFF.

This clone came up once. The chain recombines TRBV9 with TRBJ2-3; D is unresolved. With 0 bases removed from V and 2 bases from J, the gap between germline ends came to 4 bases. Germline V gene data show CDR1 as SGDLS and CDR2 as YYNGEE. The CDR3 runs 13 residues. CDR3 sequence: CASSVEATDTQYF. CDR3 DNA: TGTGCCAGCAGCGTAGAAGCCACAGATACGCAGTATTTT.

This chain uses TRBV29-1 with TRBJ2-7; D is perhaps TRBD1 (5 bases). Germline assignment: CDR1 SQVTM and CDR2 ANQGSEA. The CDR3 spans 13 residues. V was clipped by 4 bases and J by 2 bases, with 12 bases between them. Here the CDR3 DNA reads TGCAGCGTTGTTTCCAGGGAAACCTACGAGCAGTACTTC. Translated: CSVVSRETYEQYF.

CDR3 region: CASQRGGVGQPQHF. Written as DNA, the CDR3 is TGTGCCAGCCAGCGGGGGGGGGTGGGTCAGCCCCAGCATTTT. The chain carries TRBV2 and TRBJ1-5, with D possibly being TRBD1 (5 bases). CDR1 and CDR2 from the germline V gene are SNHLY and FYNNEI. This CDR3 contains 14 residues. V shed 8 bases and J shed 6 bases, with 17 bases lying between them.

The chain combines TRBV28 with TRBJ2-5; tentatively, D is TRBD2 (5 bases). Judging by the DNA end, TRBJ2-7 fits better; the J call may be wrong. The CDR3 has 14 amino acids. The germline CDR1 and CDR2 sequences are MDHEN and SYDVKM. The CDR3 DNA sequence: TGTGCCAGCAGTTTAATTGCGGGCAGCTACGAGCAGTACTTC. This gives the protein CASSLIAGSYEQYF.

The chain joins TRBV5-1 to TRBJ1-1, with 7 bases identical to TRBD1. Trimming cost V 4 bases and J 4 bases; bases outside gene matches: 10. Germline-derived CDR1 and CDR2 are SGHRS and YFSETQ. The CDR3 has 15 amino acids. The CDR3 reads CASSLSITGATEAFF. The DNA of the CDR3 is TGCGCCAGCAGCCTAAGCATAACAGGGGCCACTGAAGCTTTCTTT.